This T cell receptor (beta chain) is drawn from a study of blood T cell repertoires in COVID-19 (TCRdb year 2020). Notes on the research overall: Samples covering the acute and convalescent phases of COVID-19 were provided by collaborators in the United States, Italy and Spain. The prospective study material was composed of cDNA or gDNA derived from T cells, B-cell-depleted T cells, or PBMCs. Deeply sampled blood TCRbeta repertoires from subjects exposed to, actively infected with, or recovered from COVID-19 were included in the dataset. The repertoires were released in a freely available public database intended as a resource for research on the immune response to SARS-CoV-2. The samples were drawn from the first 160 participants of the ongoing ImmuneRACE study and from about 1,200 subjects provided by 6 global collaborators. Sample metadata almost always included a de-identified subject ID, COVID-19 status, age in years and sex. HLA class I and class II types, where available, came from metadata supplied by the sample provider rather than from assay-based typing. Broad study findings and their caveats: How much clinical and demographic metadata was included differed by source and by participant, and the metadata was provided uncurated.

Comment on this clone: The antigen it binds to is not known. Per-base qualities were not stored, and no clone one base away is much larger.

The CDR3, cysteine through phenylalanine, is 14 amino acids long. Solely the CDR3 DNA is kept, with 42 bases framed from the first base. Trimming leaves V shorter by 4 bases and J shorter by 0 bases, with the junction holding 4 bases beyond the gene matches. Per the germline V gene, SQVTM is the CDR1 and ANQGSEA is the CDR2. TCRbeta CDR3 regions were amplified from genomic DNA by means of the immunoSEQ Assay, a bias-controlled multiplex PCR. Regarding the original processing steps: The number of nucleated cells in each sample was estimated from the amplification of reference gene primers within the assay. Sequence reads were collapsed and filtered to measure the absolute abundance of every unique TCRbeta CDR3 rearrangement. For each sample, productive Simpson clonality was calculated as the square root of Simpson's diversity index across productive rearrangements. The clones in this table, taken by TCRdb from immuneACCESS, are in-frame only. Not every clone is retained; where verified, under half of the shortfall comes from an unresolved V gene, and the cause of the rest is unknown. The V and J calls and clone size were taken over from that table, and D and trimming were inferred from the DNA. Within this sample are about 81,000 clones, with around 75% of them counted one time only. The ten biggest clones cover about 4.2% of the sample.

The collaborating institutions used their own protocols to collect whole blood in K2EDTA tubes. For TCRbeta analysis, collaborator samples were shipped as frozen whole blood, as isolated PBMCs, or as DNA extracted from either sample type. The V gene is TRBV29-1 and the J gene is TRBJ2-3; 7 central bases correspond to TRBD2. Specimen: peripheral blood. The TCR comes from a woman aged 50 to 60 with acute or convalescent COVID-19. This receptor carries the CDR3 CSVAAGLSTDTQYF. The sequenced DNA is TGCAGCGTTGCTGCGGGACTAAGCACAGATACGCAGTATTTT.